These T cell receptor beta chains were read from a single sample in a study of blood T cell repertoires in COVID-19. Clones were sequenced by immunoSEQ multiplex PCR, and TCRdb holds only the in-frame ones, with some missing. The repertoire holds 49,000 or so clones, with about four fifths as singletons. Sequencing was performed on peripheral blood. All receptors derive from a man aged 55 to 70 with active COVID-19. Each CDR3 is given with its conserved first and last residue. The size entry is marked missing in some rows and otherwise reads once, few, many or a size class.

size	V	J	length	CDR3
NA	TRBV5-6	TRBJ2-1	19	CASSLWGLARRSSYNEQFF
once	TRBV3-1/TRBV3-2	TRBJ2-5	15	CASSDSPDSQETQYF
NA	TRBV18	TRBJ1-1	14	CASSPRGDNTEAFF
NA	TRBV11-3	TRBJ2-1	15	CASSLEGLAGEEQFF
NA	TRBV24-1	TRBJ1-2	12	CATSDQTYGYTF
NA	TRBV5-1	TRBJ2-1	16	CASSGGLAGAYNEQFF
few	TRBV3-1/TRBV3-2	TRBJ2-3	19	CASSQEEGLAGGPADTQYF
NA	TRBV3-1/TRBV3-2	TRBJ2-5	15	CASSTTSGGRETQYF
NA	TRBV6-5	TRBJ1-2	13	CASLSYSNYGYTF
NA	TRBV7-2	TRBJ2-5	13	CASSPTSAETQYF
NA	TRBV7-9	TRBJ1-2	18	CASSLRVGQGARGGGYTF
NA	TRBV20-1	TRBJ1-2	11	CSAGHTYGYTF
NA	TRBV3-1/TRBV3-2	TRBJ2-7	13	CASSPGQTYEQYF
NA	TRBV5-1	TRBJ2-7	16	CASSFSGRATPYEQYF
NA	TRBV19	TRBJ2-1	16	CASSSSGGLSYNEQFF
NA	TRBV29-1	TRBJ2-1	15	CSVVRRGGIGNEQFF
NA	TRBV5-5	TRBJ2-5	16	CASSKGTSGGQETQYF
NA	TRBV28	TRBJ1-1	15	CASTWTGLMNTEAFF
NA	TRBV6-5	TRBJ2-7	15	CASSSPGQSSYEQYF
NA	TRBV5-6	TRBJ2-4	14	CASSSGLAKNIQYF
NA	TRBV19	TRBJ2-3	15	CASSIGGRVTDTQYF
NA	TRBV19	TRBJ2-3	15	CASHASGSIGDTQYF
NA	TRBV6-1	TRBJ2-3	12	CASSEVRDTQYF
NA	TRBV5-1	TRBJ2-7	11	CASVNRGEQYF
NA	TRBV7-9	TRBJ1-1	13	CASSLDRGTEAFF